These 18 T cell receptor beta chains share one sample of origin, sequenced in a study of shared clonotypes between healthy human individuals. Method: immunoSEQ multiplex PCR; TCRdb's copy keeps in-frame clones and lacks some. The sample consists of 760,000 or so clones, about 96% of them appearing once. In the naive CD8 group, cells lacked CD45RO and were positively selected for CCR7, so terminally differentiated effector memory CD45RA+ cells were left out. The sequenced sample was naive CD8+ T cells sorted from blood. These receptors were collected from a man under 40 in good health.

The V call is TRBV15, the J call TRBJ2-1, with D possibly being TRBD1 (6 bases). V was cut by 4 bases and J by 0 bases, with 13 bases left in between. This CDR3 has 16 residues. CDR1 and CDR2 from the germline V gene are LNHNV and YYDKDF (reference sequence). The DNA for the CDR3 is TGTGCCACCAGCATTCCACAGGGATTCTCCTACAATGAGCAGTTCTTC. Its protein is CATSIPQGFSYNEQFF. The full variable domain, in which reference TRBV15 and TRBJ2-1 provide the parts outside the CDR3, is DAMVIQNPRYQVTQFGKPVTLSCSQTLNHNVMYWYQQKSSQAPKLLFHYYDKDFNNEADTPDNFQSRRPNTSFCFLDIRSPGLGDTAMYLCATSIPQGFSYNEQFFGPGTRLTVL.

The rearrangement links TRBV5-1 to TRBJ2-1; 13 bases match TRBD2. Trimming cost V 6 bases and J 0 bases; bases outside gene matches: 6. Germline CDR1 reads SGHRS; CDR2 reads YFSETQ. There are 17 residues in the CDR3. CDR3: CASTGLAGPSSYNEQFF. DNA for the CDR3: TGCGCCAGCACGGGACTAGCGGGGCCTAGCTCCTACAATGAGCAGTTCTTC.

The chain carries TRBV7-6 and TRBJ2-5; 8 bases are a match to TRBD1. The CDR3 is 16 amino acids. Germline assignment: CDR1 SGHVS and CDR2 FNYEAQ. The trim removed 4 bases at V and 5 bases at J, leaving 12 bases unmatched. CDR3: CASSSGGGQGWETQYF. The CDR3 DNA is TGTGCCAGCAGCTCAGGGGGCGGACAGGGATGGGAGACCCAGTACTTC.

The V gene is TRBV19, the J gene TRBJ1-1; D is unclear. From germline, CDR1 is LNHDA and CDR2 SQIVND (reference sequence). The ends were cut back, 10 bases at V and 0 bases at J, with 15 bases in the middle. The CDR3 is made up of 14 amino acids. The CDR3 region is CATVGLSMNTEAFF. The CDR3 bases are TGTGCCACTGTTGGACTTTCTATGAACACTGAAGCTTTCTTT.

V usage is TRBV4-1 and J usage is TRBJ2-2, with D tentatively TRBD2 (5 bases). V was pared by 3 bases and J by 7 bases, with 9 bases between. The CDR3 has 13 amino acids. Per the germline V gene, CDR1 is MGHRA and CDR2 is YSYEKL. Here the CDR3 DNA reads TGCGCCAGCAGCCAGTACACTAGCGGGGAGCTGTTTTTT. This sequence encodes CASSQYTSGELFF.

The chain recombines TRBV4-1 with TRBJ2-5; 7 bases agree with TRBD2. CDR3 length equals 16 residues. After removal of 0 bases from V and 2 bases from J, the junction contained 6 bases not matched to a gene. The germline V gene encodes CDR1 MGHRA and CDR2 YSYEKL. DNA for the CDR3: TGCGCCAGCAGCCAAGATGGGTCTAGCGGACAAGAGACCCAGTACTTC. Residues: CASSQDGSSGQETQYF.

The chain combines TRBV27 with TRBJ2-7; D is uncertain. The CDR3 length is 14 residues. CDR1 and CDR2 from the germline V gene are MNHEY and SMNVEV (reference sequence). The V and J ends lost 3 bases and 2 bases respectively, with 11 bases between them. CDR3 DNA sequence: TGTGCCAGCAGTTTGGCTGCTCCACCCTACGAGCAGTACTTC. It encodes CASSLAAPPYEQYF.

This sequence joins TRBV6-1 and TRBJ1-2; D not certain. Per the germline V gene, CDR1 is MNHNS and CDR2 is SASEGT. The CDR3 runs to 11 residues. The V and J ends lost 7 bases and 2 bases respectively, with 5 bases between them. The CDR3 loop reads CASTGNYGYTF. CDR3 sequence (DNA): TGTGCCAGCACAGGCAACTATGGCTACACCTTC.

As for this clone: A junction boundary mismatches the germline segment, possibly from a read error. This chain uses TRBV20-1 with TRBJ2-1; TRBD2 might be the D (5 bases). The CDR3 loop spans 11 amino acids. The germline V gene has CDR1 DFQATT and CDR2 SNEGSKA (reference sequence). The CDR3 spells CSARGPNEQFF. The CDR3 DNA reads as TGCAGTGCAAGAGGGCCCAATGAGCAGTTCTTC.

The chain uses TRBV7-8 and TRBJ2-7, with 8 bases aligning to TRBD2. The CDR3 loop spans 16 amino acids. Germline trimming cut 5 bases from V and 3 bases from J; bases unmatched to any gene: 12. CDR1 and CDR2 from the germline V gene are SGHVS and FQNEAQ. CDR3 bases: TGTGCCAGCAGCCTCCTAGGGCGAGCGGGGGACTACGAGCAGTACTTC. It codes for CASSLLGRAGDYEQYF.

CDR3 residues: CASSYQGGTEAFF. CDR3 coding DNA: TGTGCCAGCAGTTATCAGGGAGGCACTGAAGCTTTCTTT. V usage is TRBV6-5 and J usage is TRBJ1-1, with D possibly being TRBD1 (5 bases). V was pared by 3 bases and J by 4 bases, with 9 bases between. The CDR3 sequence is 13 residues long. Germline CDR1 is MNHEY and CDR2 is SVGAGI.

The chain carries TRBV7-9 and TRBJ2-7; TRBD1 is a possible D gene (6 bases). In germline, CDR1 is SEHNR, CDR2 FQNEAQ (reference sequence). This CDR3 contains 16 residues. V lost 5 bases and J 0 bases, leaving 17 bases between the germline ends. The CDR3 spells CASSLGEGDGSYEQYF. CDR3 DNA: TGTGCCAGCAGCCTCGGAGAGGGGGACGGCTCCTACGAGCAGTACTTC.

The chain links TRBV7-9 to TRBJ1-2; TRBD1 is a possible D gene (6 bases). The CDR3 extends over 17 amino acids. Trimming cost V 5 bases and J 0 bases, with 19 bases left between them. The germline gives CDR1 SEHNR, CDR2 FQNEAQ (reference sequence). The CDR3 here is CASSRGPKHDPNYGYTF. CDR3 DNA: TGTGCCAGCAGCCGGGGGCCGAAACATGATCCTAACTATGGCTACACCTTC.

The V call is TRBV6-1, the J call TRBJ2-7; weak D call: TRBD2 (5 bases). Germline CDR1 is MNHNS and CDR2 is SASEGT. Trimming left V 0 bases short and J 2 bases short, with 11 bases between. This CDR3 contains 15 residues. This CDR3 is CASSEAGALTYEQYF. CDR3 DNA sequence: TGTGCCAGCAGTGAAGCGGGAGCTCTCACCTACGAGCAGTACTTC.

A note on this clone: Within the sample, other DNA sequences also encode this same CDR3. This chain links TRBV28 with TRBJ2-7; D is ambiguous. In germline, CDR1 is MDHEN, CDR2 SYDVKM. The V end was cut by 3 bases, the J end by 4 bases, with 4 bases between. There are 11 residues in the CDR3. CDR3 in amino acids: CASSLHYEQYF. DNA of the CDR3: TGTGCCAGCAGTTTGCATTACGAGCAGTACTTC.

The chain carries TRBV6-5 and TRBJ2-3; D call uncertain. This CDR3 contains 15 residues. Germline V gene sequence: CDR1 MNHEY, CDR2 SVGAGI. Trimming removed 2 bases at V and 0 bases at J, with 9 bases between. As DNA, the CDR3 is TGTGCCAGCAGTTACGCGTCTATGAGCACAGATACGCAGTATTTT. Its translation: CASSYASMSTDTQYF.

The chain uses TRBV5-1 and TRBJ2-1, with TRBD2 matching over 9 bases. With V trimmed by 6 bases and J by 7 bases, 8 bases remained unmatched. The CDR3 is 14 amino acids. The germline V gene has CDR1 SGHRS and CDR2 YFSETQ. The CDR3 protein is CASNGGLAPNEQFF. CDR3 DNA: TGCGCCAGCAACGGGGGACTAGCACCAAATGAGCAGTTCTTC.

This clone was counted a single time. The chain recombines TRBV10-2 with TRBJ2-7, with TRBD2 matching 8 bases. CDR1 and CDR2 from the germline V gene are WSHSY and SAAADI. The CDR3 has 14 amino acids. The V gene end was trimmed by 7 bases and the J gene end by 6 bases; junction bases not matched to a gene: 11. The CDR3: CASTGSPAGAEQYF. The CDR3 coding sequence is TGCGCCAGCACCGGCAGCCCAGCGGGAGCCGAGCAGTACTTC.